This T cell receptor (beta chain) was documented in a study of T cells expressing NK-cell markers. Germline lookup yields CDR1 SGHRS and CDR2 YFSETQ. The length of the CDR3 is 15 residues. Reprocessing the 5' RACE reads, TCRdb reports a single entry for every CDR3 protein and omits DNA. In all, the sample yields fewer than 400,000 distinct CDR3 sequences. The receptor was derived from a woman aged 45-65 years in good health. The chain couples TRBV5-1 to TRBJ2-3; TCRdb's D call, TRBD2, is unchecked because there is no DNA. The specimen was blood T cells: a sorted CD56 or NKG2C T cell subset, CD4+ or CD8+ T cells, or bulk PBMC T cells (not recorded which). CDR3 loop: CASAKGRERTDTQYF. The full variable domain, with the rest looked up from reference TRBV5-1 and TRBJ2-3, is KAGVTQTPRYLIKTRGQQVTLSCSPISGHRSVSWYQQTPGQGLQFLFEYFSETQRNKGNFPGRFSGRQFSNSRSEMNVSTLELGDSALYLCASAKGRERTDTQYFGPGTRLTVL.